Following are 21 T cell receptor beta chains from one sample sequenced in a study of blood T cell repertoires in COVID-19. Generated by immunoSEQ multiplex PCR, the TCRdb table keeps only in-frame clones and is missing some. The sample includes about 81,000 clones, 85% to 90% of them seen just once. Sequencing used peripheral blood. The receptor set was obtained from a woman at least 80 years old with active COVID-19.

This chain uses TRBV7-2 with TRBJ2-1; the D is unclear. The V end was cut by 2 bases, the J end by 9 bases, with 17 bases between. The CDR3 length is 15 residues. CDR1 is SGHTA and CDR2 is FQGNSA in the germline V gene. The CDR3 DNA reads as TGTGCCAGCAGCTTATACCCCGCCCAGTCAGGTGAGCAGTTCTTC. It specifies CASSLYPAQSGEQFF.

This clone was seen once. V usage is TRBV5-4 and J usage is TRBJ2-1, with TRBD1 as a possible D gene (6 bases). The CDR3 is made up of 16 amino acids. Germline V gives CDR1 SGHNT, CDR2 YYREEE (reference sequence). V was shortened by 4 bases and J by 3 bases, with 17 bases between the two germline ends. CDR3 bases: TGTGCCAGCAGCCCTAAATCAGGGGAGAGCTACAATGAGCAGTTCTTC. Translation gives CASSPKSGESYNEQFF. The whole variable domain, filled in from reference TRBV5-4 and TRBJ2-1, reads ETGVTQSPTHLIKTRGQQVTLRCSSQSGHNTVSWYQQALGQGPQFIFQYYREEENGRGNFPPRFSGLQFPNYSSELNVNALELDDSALYLCASSPKSGESYNEQFFGPGTRLTVL.

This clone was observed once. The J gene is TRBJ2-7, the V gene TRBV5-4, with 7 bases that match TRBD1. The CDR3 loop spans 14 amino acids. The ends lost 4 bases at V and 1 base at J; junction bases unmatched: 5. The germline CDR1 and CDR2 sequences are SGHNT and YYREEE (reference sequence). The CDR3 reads CASSTHRGSYEQYF. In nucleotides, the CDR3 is TGTGCCAGCAGCACGCACAGGGGATCCTACGAGCAGTACTTC.

CDR3 residues: CASSLGVTGANVLTF. The CDR3 region has the DNA TGTGCCAGCTCCCTAGGGGTAACTGGGGCCAACGTCCTGACTTTC. The chain recombines TRBV18 with TRBJ2-6, with a tentative D call TRBD1 (5 bases). The germline V gene has CDR1 KGHSH and CDR2 LQKENI. Trimming removed 6 bases from V and 2 bases from J, with 11 bases in between. The CDR3 spans 15 residues.

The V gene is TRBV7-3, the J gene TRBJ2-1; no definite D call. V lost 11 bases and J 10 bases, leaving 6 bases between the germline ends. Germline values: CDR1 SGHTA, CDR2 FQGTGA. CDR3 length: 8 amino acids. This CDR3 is CAGLEQFF. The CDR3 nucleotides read TGTGCCGGCTTAGAGCAGTTCTTC.

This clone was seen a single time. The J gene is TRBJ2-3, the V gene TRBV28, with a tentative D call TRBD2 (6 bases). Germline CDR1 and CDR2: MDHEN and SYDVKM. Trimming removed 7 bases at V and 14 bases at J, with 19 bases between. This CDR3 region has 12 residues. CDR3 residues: CASMKAGPAVYF. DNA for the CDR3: TGTGCCAGCATGAAGGCGGGACCTGCAGTGTATTTT.

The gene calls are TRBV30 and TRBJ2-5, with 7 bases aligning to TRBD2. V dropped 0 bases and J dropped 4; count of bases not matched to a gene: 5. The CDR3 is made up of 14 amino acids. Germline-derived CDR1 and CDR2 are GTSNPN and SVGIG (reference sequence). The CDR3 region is CAWSVGVAGETQYF. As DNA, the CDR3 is TGTGCCTGGAGTGTTGGGGTAGCGGGAGAGACCCAGTACTTC.

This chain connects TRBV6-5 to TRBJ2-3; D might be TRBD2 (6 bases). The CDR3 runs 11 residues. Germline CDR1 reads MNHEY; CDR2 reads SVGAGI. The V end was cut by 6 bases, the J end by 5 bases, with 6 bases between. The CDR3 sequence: CASRAGDTQYF. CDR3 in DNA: TGTGCCAGCAGAGCGGGAGATACGCAGTATTTT.

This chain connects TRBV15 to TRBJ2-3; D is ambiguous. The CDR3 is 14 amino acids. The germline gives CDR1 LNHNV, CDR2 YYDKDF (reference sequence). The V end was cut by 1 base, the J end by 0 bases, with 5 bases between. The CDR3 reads CATSRGVSTDTQYF. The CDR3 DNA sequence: TGTGCCACCAGCAGAGGCGTGAGCACAGATACGCAGTATTTT.

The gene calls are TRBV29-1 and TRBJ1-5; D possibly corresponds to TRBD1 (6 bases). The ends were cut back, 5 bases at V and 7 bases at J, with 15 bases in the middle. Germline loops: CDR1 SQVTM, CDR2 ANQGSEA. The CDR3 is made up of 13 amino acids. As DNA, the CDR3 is TGCAGCGTTTGGGAGGGGGGAAACCAGCCCCAGCATTTT. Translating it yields CSVWEGGNQPQHF. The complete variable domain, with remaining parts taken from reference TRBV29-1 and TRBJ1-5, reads SAVISQKPSRDICQRGTSLTIQCQVDSQVTMMFWYRQQPGQSLTLIATANQGSEATYESGFVIDKFPISRPNLTFSTLTVSNMSPEDSSIYLCSVWEGGNQPQHFGDGTRLSIL.

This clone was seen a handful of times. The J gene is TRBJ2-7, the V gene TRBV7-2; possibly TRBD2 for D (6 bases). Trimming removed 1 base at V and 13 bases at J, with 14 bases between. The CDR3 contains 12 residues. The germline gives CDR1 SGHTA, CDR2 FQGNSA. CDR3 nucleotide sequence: TGTGCCAGCAGCTTAGTGGCGGGGATTCGTTACTTC. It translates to CASSLVAGIRYF.

CDR3 residues: CAISEPGDREQYF. The DNA of the CDR3 is TGTGCCATCAGTGAGCCAGGGGATCGCGAGCAGTACTTC. This rearrangement joins TRBV10-3 to TRBJ2-7; TRBD1 might be the D (6 bases). Trimming left V 2 bases short and J 6 bases short, with 11 bases between. Per the germline V gene, CDR1 is ENHRY and CDR2 is SYGVKD. There are 13 residues in the CDR3.

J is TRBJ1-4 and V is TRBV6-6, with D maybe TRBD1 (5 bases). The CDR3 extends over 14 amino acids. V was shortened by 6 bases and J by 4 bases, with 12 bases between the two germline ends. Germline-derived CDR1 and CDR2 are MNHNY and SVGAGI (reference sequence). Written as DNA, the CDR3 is TGTGCCAGCAGCCAGACAGCATTTAATGAAAAACTGTTTTTT. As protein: CASSQTAFNEKLFF.

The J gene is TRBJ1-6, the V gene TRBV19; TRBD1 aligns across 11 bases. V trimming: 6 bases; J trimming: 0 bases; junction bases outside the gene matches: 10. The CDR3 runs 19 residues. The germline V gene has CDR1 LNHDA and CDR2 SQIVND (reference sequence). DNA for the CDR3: TGTGCCAGTAGCAGAGAAGGACAGGGGGCTATCTCCTATAATTCACCCCTCCACTTT. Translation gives CASSREGQGAISYNSPLHF.

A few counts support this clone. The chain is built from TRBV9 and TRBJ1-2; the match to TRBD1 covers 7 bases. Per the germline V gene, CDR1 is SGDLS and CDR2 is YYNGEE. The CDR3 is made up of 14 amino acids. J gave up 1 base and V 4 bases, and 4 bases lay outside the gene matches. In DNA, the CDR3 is TGTGCCAGCAGCCTCGGGACAGATAACTATGGCTACACCTTC. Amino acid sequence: CASSLGTDNYGYTF.

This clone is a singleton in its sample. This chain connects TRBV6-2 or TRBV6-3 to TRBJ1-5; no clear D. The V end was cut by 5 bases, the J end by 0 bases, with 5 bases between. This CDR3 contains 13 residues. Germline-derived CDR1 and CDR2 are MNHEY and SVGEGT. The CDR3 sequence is CASSRHSNQPQHF. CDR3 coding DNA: TGTGCCAGCAGTCGACATAGCAATCAGCCCCAGCATTTT.

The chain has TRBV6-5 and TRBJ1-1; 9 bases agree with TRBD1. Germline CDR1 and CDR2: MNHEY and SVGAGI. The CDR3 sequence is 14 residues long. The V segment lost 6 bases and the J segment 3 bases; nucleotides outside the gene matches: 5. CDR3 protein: CASRWDRVDTEAFF. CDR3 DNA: TGTGCCAGCAGATGGGACAGGGTTGACACTGAAGCTTTCTTT.

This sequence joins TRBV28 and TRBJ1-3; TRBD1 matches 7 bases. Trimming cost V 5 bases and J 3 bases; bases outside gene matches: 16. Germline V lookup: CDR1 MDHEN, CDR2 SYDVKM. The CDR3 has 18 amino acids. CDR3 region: CASSLPWLTGTSGNTIYF. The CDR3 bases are TGTGCCAGCAGTCTCCCTTGGCTGACAGGGACAAGTGGAAACACCATATATTTT.

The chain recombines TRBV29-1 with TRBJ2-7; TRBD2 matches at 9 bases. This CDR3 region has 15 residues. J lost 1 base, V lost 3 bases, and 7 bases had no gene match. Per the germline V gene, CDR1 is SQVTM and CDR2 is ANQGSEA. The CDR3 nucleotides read TGCAGCGTTGAGGTCGCGGGAGGGCGATCCTACGAGCAGTACTTC. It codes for CSVEVAGGRSYEQYF.

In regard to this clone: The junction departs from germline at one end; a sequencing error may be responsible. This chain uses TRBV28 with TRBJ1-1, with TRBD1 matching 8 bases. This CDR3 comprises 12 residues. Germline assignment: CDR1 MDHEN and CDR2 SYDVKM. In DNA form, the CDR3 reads TGTGCCGCTAAAACCGGGACAGGTGAAACTTTCTTT. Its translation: CAAKTGTGETFF. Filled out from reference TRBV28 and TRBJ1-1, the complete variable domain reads DVKVTQSSRYLVKRTGEKVFLECVQDMDHENMFWYRQDPGLGLRLIYFSYDVKMKEKGDIPEGYSVSREKKERFSLILESASTNQTSMYLCAAKTGTGETFFGQGTRLTVV.

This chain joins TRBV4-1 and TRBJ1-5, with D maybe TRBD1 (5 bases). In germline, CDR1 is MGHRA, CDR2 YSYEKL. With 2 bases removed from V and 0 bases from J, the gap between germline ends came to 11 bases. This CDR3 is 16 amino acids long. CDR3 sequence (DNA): TGCGCCAGCAGCCAATTTTACAGGAGTAGCAATCAGCCCCAGCATTTT. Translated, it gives CASSQFYRSSNQPQHF.